The 3 T cell receptor beta chains presented below share a single source sample, sequenced in a study of blood T cell repertoires in COVID-19. TCRdb's copy holds only in-frame clones and misses some; the assay was immunoSEQ multiplex PCR. The sample records roughly 6,400 clones, roughly 82% being singletons. Source material: peripheral blood. These receptors originate from a human donor with active COVID-19. The donor label of this sample is uncertain.

This clone has a single count. J is TRBJ2-3 and V is TRBV29-1, with 7 positions matching TRBD2. This CDR3 is built from 13 residues. V was clipped by 4 bases and J by 4 bases; unmatched bases: 5. CDR1 is SQVTM and CDR2 is ANQGSEA in the germline V gene. In DNA form, the CDR3 reads TGCAGCGTTGGTGGCGGGAGCCCAGATACGCAGTATTTT. It encodes CSVGGGSPDTQYF.

V is TRBV4-3 and J is TRBJ2-1, with no clear D. Trimming took 8 bases from V and 3 from J, leaving 14 bases between them. Germline CDR1 reads LGHNA; CDR2 reads YSLEER. The CDR3 extends over 14 amino acids. The CDR3: CASPQQILYNEQFF. DNA of the CDR3: TGCGCCAGCCCTCAACAGATCCTCTACAATGAGCAGTTCTTC.

J is TRBJ2-5 and V is TRBV7-9; 9 nucleotides align to TRBD2. Unmatched junction bases numbered 8, after V lost 5 bases and J lost 4 bases. CDR3 length equals 15 residues. Germline CDR1 SEHNR, CDR2 FQNEAQ (reference sequence). DNA for the CDR3: TGTGCCAGCAGCCCACCTTTGCGGGAGGGAGAGACCCAGTACTTC. Translation: CASSPPLREGETQYF.